This TCR beta chain was obtained from a study of T cell responses to AZD1222 COVID-19 vaccine. Study observations and caveats: Reportedly, nearly half the spike-specific TCRs target unmutated variant regions. Among vaccine-associated CD4 TCRs, coverage spanned spike, with dominance at 160-218 and 743-854. In a largely white British group with more females than males, clonal diversity was possibly underestimated. Without day 14 samples, only post-peak T cell repertoires were studied.

The CDR3 runs 13 residues. Trimming removed 8 bases from V and 5 bases from J; junction bases left unmatched: 8. Germline V CDR1 and CDR2: ENHRY, SYGVKD. As to this clone: Antigen: not known.

TCRdb keeps only in-frame clones here, not all; method: immunoSEQ multiplex PCR. This sample has 85,000 to 110,000 clones, with less than 95% found just once. This chain links TRBV10-3 with TRBJ2-5; 7 bases align to TRBD2. The sequenced sample was peripheral blood, obtained on day 0 of AZD1222 vaccination. The sequence was collected from an adult in good health. The CDR3 reads CAIGGGAQETQYF. The CDR3 DNA reads TGTGCCATCGGGGGAGGGGCCCAGGAGACCCAGTACTTC.